The source of this T cell receptor beta chain is a study of cytomegalovirus exposure and HLA in healthy donors. Study conclusions and caveats: Cytomegalovirus-associated TCR beta chains were listed, numbering 150 to 200.

Details on this clone: Its target is not known.

PCR was performed using 60 Vbeta and 13 Jbeta primers. Produced via immunoSEQ multiplex PCR; TCRdb's table is partial and in-frame only. The repertoire consists of approximately 82,000 clones, with 60% to 85% occurring once and the leading ten covering 1.5% to 2%. With V trimmed by 7 bases and J by 0 bases, 9 bases remained unmatched. The CDR3 spans 16 residues. Germline V gene sequence: CDR1 SQVTM, CDR2 ANQGSEA. V usage is TRBV29-1 and J usage is TRBJ2-3, with 11 bases aligning to TRBD2. The sequence came from a middle-aged man in good health and CMV-seronegative. Sequenced sample: PBMCs. Written as DNA, the CDR3 is TGCAGCGAAACGCGGACTAGCGGGTCTAGCACAGATACGCAGTATTTT. It codes for CSETRTSGSSTDTQYF.